The following is a TCR beta chain sequence with its context. After removal of 1 base from V and 4 bases from J, the junction contained 6 bases not matched to a gene. Germline V lookup: CDR1 KGHSH, CDR2 LQKENI. This CDR3 is built from 15 residues. The data are from a study of blood T cell repertoires in COVID-19. The assay was immunoSEQ multiplex PCR, and TCRdb's table has in-frame clones only and misses some. The sample has roughly 340,000 clones; about 90% are singletons. Source material: peripheral blood. The source is a woman between 18 and 29 years old who had recovered from COVID-19. The rearrangement uses TRBV18 and TRBJ2-7; 8 bases are a match to TRBD1. CDR3 region: CASSPRGQAIYEQYV. CDR3 DNA: TGTGCCAGCTCACCACGGGGACAGGCGATTTACGAGCAGTACGTC.